The clone carrying this TCR beta chain occurred a few times. Trimming shortened V by 4 bases and J by 8 bases, and 9 bases separated the two germline ends. The CDR3 length is 12 residues. CDR1 is SGHDT, CDR2 YYEEEE, per germline. MiXCR, applied by TCRdb to the 5' RACE reads, yields one record per CDR3 protein. The sample includes roughly 250,000 distinct CDR3 sequences, roughly 17% of them seen just once. The sample comes from a study of T-cell memory formation after mild COVID-19. This TCR derives from a man aged 18 to 29 who had mild COVID-19 (a few samples of this study predate the infection). Cell type and time point are not known. Sequenced input: PBMCs or a T cell subset sorted from them (not recorded which). The V gene is TRBV5-6, the J gene TRBJ2-2; no reliable D call. CDR3 DNA sequence: TGTGCCAGCAGCCCTGTTCGTGGGGAGCTGTTTTTT. Translation: CASSPVRGELFF. The full variable domain, completed using reference TRBV5-6 and TRBJ2-2, is DAGVTQSPTHLIKTRGQQVTLRCSPKSGHDTVSWYQQALGQGPQFIFQYYEEEERQRGNFPDRFSGHQFPNYSSELNVNALLLGDSALYLCASSPVRGELFFGEGSRLTVL.